Presented here are 29 T cell receptor beta chains from one specimen sequenced in a study of blood T cell repertoires in COVID-19. Libraries were prepared by immunoSEQ multiplex PCR; TCRdb keeps only in-frame clonotypes and omits some of them. The sample holds 61,000 or so clones, around nine tenths seen once. Sequencing was carried out using peripheral blood. Every receptor here comes from a woman aged 50 to 60 with active or convalescent COVID-19.

V and J are TRBV19 and TRBJ2-7, with 8 bases identical to TRBD1. The V and J ends lost 6 bases and 1 base, in that order; junction bases with no gene match: 5. This CDR3 comprises 14 residues. Germline lookup yields CDR1 LNHDA and CDR2 SQIVND (reference sequence). CDR3 DNA: TGTGCCAGTAGCACGGGACAGGCATCCTACGAGCAGTACTTC. Its translation: CASSTGQASYEQYF.

This chain links TRBV9 with TRBJ1-5, with 8 bases fitting TRBD1. Trimming cost V 0 bases and J 7 bases; bases outside gene matches: 3. CDR1 and CDR2 from the germline V gene are SGDLS and YYNGEE. This CDR3 is 14 amino acids long. The DNA for the CDR3 is TGTGCCAGCAGCGTAGGGGGGACAGGACAGCCCCAGCATTTT. Residues: CASSVGGTGQPQHF.

The chain has TRBV11-3 and TRBJ1-4; 11 positions agree with TRBD1. This CDR3 spans 20 amino acids. Germline loops: CDR1 SGHNT, CDR2 YENEEA. V lost 2 bases and J lost 3; bases outside the gene matches: 14. The DNA of the CDR3 is TGTGCCAGCAGCTTAAAGTGGACAGGGGGCCTTATTTTACCTAATGAAAAACTGTTTTTT. Translating it yields CASSLKWTGGLILPNEKLFF.

The CDR3 is CASSAGTLQETQYF. CDR3 sequence (DNA): TGTGCCAGCAGCGCCGGGACATTGCAAGAGACCCAGTACTTC. V gene TRBV2 combines with J gene TRBJ2-5; perhaps TRBD1 as D (6 bases). CDR1 is SNHLY, CDR2 FYNNEI, per germline. The CDR3 sequence is 14 residues long. V was shortened by 6 bases and J by 2 bases, with 13 bases between the two germline ends.

This rearrangement joins TRBV7-9 to TRBJ2-3, with 10 bases fitting TRBD1. Trimming took 5 bases from V and 0 from J; bases not matched to a gene: 8. The CDR3 totals 17 residues. Germline V gene sequence: CDR1 SEHNR, CDR2 FQNEAQ (reference sequence). CDR3 nucleotide sequence: TGTGCCAGCAGCAAGGGACAGGGGACTCCTAGCACAGATACGCAGTATTTT. It specifies CASSKGQGTPSTDTQYF.

This clone was seen a single time. The genes are TRBV7-6 and TRBJ2-5; no definite D call. CDR1 is SGHVS, CDR2 FNYEAQ, per germline. V shed 7 bases and J shed 0 bases, with 12 bases lying between them. The CDR3 is made up of 14 amino acids. The CDR3: CASMGEFNQETQYF. As DNA, the CDR3 is TGTGCCAGCATGGGCGAGTTTAACCAAGAGACCCAGTACTTC.

The chain is built from TRBV6-2 or TRBV6-3 and TRBJ1-1; a possible D gene is TRBD1 (5 bases). Trimming took 0 bases from V and 4 from J, leaving 18 bases between them. The CDR3 covers 17 residues. Germline CDR1 is MNHEY and CDR2 is SVGEGT. The CDR3 protein is CASSYSLREGRSTEAFF. The CDR3 DNA sequence: TGTGCCAGCAGTTACTCACTGCGGGAGGGGAGGAGCACTGAAGCTTTCTTT.

The J gene is TRBJ2-5, the V gene TRBV6-5; D gene unclear. The CDR3 has 11 residues. V lost 5 bases and J lost 4, with 5 bases in between. The germline CDR1 and CDR2 sequences are MNHEY and SVGAGI. The DNA of the CDR3 is TGTGCCAGCAGTCTAGGAGAGACCCAGTACTTC. Translating gives CASSLGETQYF.

V and J are TRBV2 and TRBJ2-3, with 8 bases aligning to TRBD2. The ends lost 11 bases at V and 5 bases at J; junction bases unmatched: 6. The V gene's germline CDR1 is SNHLY and CDR2 FYNNEI. The CDR3 runs to 12 residues. CDR3 DNA sequence: TGTGCCGGGCAGCTAGCGGGAGATACGCAGTATTTT. Its translation is CAGQLAGDTQYF.

This clone was seen a few times. The chain carries TRBV27 and TRBJ1-2; tentatively, D is TRBD1 (6 bases). This CDR3 has 14 residues. V shed 5 bases and J shed 7 bases, with 17 bases lying between them. Looked up from germline, CDR1 is MNHEY and CDR2 is SMNVEV (reference sequence). The CDR3 DNA sequence: TGTGCCAGCAGTCAAACCACAGGGACCTCTGGCTACACCTTC. This gives the protein CASSQTTGTSGYTF.

This chain links TRBV10-2 with TRBJ1-5, with 12 positions matching TRBD1. Germline CDR1 reads WSHSY; CDR2 reads SAAADI. CDR3 length: 14 amino acids. V shed 8 bases and J 7 bases; nucleotides not matched to a gene: 6. The CDR3 bases are TGCGCCAGCTCCGGGACAGGGGGCCGGCAGCCCCAGCATTTT. It is translated as CASSGTGGRQPQHF.

The J gene is TRBJ1-2, the V gene TRBV20-1; D not resolved. The CDR3 is made up of 11 amino acids. CDR1 DFQATT and CDR2 SNEGSKA come from the germline V gene (reference sequence). V was cut by 1 base and J by 11 bases, with 11 bases left in between. The CDR3 coding sequence is TGCAGTGCTAGAGTGAACAGTAGATACACCTTC. This translates into CSARVNSRYTF.

V and J are TRBV2 and TRBJ1-3; 8 bases are a match to TRBD1. V was clipped by 5 bases and J by 0 bases; unmatched bases: 6. The germline gives CDR1 SNHLY, CDR2 FYNNEI. The CDR3 totals 16 residues. The CDR3 is CASSSYTGGSGNTIYF. The CDR3 coding sequence is TGTGCCAGCAGTTCCTACACAGGGGGCTCTGGAAACACCATATATTTT.

The rearrangement joins TRBV7-9 to TRBJ2-7, with D perhaps matching TRBD2 (5 bases). The ends were cut back, 5 bases at V and 4 bases at J, with 9 bases in the middle. The CDR3 runs 12 residues. Germline V gene data show CDR1 as SEHNR and CDR2 as FQNEAQ (reference sequence). The DNA for the CDR3 is TGTGCCAGCAGCCCCGAGGGTTACGAGCAGTACTTC. It specifies CASSPEGYEQYF.

The chain uses TRBV2 and TRBJ2-3, with 15 positions matching TRBD2. Looked up from germline, CDR1 is SNHLY and CDR2 is FYNNEI. The J segment lost 0 bases and the V segment lost 3 bases, leaving 10 bases of the junction unmatched. The CDR3 length is 20 residues. The CDR3 reads CASSDVDGLAGGPSTDTQYF. The CDR3 DNA sequence: TGTGCCAGCAGTGATGTGGACGGACTAGCGGGAGGGCCGAGCACAGATACGCAGTATTTT.

This sequence joins TRBV30 and TRBJ2-1; 7 nucleotides match TRBD1. Per the germline V gene, CDR1 is GTSNPN and CDR2 is SVGIG (reference sequence). CDR3 length: 14 amino acids. Germline trimming cut 1 base from V and 7 bases from J; bases unmatched to any gene: 7. CDR3 amino acids: CAWSGTIRGNEQFF. CDR3 nucleotide sequence: TGTGCCTGGAGTGGCACAATCAGGGGGAATGAGCAGTTCTTC.

The CDR3 region has the DNA TGTGCCACAACCGGGGGTAGGGCGGACATTCAGTACTTC. As protein: CATTGGRADIQYF. The chain is built from TRBV10-3 and TRBJ2-4, with D perhaps matching TRBD2 (6 bases). The germline V and J ends were trimmed by 10 bases and 8 bases, with 18 bases remaining between them. CDR3 length: 13 residues. In germline, CDR1 is ENHRY, CDR2 SYGVKD.

This clone was detected a few times. The chain couples TRBV2 to TRBJ2-1; weak D call: TRBD2 (5 bases). The CDR3 runs to 16 residues. Germline assignment: CDR1 SNHLY and CDR2 FYNNEI. Trimming shortened V by 0 bases and J by 4 bases, and 13 bases separated the two germline ends. Written as DNA, the CDR3 is TGTGCCAGCAGTGAAGCTCGGCATCGAGGGTACAATGAGCAGTTCTTC. This translates into CASSEARHRGYNEQFF.

J is TRBJ1-1 and V is TRBV27; TRBD1 matches 12 bases. There are 15 residues in the CDR3. CDR1 MNHEY and CDR2 SMNVEV come from the germline V gene (reference sequence). J lost 13 bases, V lost 0 bases, and 9 bases had no gene match. The chain's CDR3 is CASSLSGQGALGGFF. The CDR3 coding sequence is TGTGCCAGCAGTTTATCGGGACAGGGGGCACTTGGGGGTTTCTTT.

The chain uses TRBV9 and TRBJ2-1, with 11 bases that match TRBD2. This CDR3 comprises 13 residues. CDR1 and CDR2 (germline): SGDLS, YYNGEE. The V and J ends lost 7 bases and 3 bases, in that order; junction bases with no gene match: 0. CDR3 in amino acids: CASGTSGYNEQFF. For the CDR3, the DNA is TGTGCCAGCGGGACTAGCGGCTACAATGAGCAGTTCTTC.

The gene calls are TRBV6-5 and TRBJ1-2, with TRBD1 matching 8 bases. CDR3 length: 16 amino acids. Germline V gene lookup returns CDR1 MNHEY and CDR2 SVGAGI. V dropped 0 bases and J dropped 4; count of bases not matched to a gene: 7. CDR3 in DNA: TGTGCCAGCAGTTACTCCTTGACAGGGGCTTTCTATGGCTACACCTTC. It is translated as CASSYSLTGAFYGYTF.

The chain is built from TRBV9 and TRBJ2-3, with TRBD2 identical over 14 bases. The CDR3 is 15 residues long. CDR1 SGDLS and CDR2 YYNGEE come from the germline V gene. V shed 0 bases and J 10 bases; nucleotides not matched to a gene: 4. CDR3 loop: CASSVGGTSGSSQYF. The CDR3 DNA is TGTGCCAGCAGCGTAGGAGGGACTAGCGGGAGTTCGCAGTATTTT. Looking up the rest from reference TRBV9 and TRBJ2-3 gives the full variable domain: DSGVTQTPKHLITATGQRVTLRCSPRSGDLSVYWYQQSLDQGLQFLIQYYNGEERAKGNILERFSAQQFPDLHSELNLSSLELGDSALYFCASSVGGTSGSSQYFGPGTRLTVL.

The rearrangement uses TRBV25-1 and TRBJ2-1; TRBD2 matches 8 bases. After removal of 5 bases from V and 2 bases from J, the junction contained 11 bases not matched to a gene. The CDR3 spans 17 residues. Germline CDR1 MGHDK, CDR2 SYGVNS. CDR3: CASSSSGRSGTYNEQFF. The CDR3 nucleotides are TGTGCCAGCAGTTCGAGCGGGAGAAGCGGGACCTACAATGAGCAGTTCTTC.

The CDR3 spells CASSPVWREGGNEQFF. CDR3 DNA: TGCGCCAGCAGCCCAGTCTGGAGGGAGGGAGGCAATGAGCAGTTCTTC. This chain uses TRBV10-2 with TRBJ2-1; 7 bases fit TRBD2. Germline-derived CDR1 and CDR2 are WSHSY and SAAADI. The CDR3 is 16 residues long. The V gene end was trimmed by 6 bases and the J gene end by 6 bases; junction bases not matched to a gene: 14.

This chain connects TRBV6-5 to TRBJ2-7; 9 bases align to TRBD2. The CDR3 has 15 residues. V lost 6 bases, J lost 3 bases, and 9 bases stayed unmatched. CDR1 and CDR2 from the germline V gene are MNHEY and SVGAGI. The CDR3 sequence is CASRTDSGSGYEQYF. CDR3 coding DNA: TGTGCCAGCAGGACCGATAGCGGGAGCGGCTACGAGCAGTACTTC.

The CDR3 DNA reads as TGTGCCAGCAGCCGAAGACAGTTCTATGGCTACACCTTC. This encodes CASSRRQFYGYTF. V usage is TRBV3-1 (or the pseudogene TRBV3-2) and J usage is TRBJ1-2; possibly TRBD1 for D (5 bases). Germline values: CDR1 LGHDT, CDR2 YNNKEL (reference sequence). Between the trimmed V and J ends, which lost 4 bases and 4 bases, there was a span of 10 bases. The CDR3 contains 13 residues.

This clone was recorded once. V gene TRBV2 combines with J gene TRBJ2-5; D is ambiguous. Germline CDR1 and CDR2: SNHLY and FYNNEI. V was clipped by 3 bases and J by 2 bases, with 13 bases between them. CDR3 length equals 15 residues. The CDR3 sequence: CASSDIYAEQETQYF. In DNA, the CDR3 is TGTGCCAGCAGTGATATTTACGCGGAGCAAGAGACCCAGTACTTC.

This clone was counted a few times. This sequence joins TRBV9 and TRBJ1-1, with 7 bases identical to TRBD1. J gave up 4 bases and V 0 bases, and 3 bases lay outside the gene matches. The CDR3 is 14 residues long. Germline CDR1 SGDLS, CDR2 YYNGEE. The CDR3 nucleotides are TGTGCCAGCAGCGTAGAGGCAGGGGGCACTGAAGCTTTCTTT. Its translation is CASSVEAGGTEAFF.

This chain connects TRBV27 to TRBJ1-2; a possible D gene is TRBD1 (5 bases). Trimming pared 0 bases from V and 4 bases from J, leaving 12 bases between. This CDR3 has 15 residues. Germline V lookup: CDR1 MNHEY, CDR2 SMNVEV (reference sequence). In DNA, the CDR3 is TGTGCCAGCAGTTTATCCCCGGGCAGGGCCTATGGCTACACCTTC. Translating it yields CASSLSPGRAYGYTF.